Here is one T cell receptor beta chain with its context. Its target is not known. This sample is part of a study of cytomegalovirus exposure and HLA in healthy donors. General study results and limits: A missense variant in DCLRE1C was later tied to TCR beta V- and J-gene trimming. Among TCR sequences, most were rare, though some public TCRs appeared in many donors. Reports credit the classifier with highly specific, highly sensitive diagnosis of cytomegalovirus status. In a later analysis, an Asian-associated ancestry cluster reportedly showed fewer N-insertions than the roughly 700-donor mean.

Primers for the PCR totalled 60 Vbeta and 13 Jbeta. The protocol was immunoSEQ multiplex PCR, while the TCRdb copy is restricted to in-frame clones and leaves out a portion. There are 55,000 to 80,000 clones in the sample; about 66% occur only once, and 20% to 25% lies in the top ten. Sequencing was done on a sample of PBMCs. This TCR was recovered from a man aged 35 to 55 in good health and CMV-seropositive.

In DNA form, the CDR3 reads TGTGCCAGCAACCCAGGGGGCAGATCGAACACTGAAGCTTTCTTT. It yields the protein CASNPGGRSNTEAFF. The chain joins TRBV9 to TRBJ1-1, with TRBD1 matching over 8 bases. The CDR3 is made up of 15 amino acids. After removal of 6 bases from V and 1 base from J, the junction contained 8 bases not matched to a gene. Germline CDR1 SGDLS, CDR2 YYNGEE. Full variable domain (outside the CDR3, taken from reference TRBV9 and TRBJ1-1): DSGVTQTPKHLITATGQRVTLRCSPRSGDLSVYWYQQSLDQGLQFLIQYYNGEERAKGNILERFSAQQFPDLHSELNLSSLELGDSALYFCASNPGGRSNTEAFFGQGTRLTVV.